This TCR beta chain was identified in a study of T cell changes during pregnancy in multiple sclerosis. Sequenced by immunoSEQ multiplex PCR; TCRdb stores in-frame clones only, minus some. The data show approximately 90,000 clones, roughly 90% seen once. The CDR3 loop spans 15 amino acids. Trimming stripped 6 bases from V and 1 base from J, with 16 bases between. CDR1 and CDR2 from the germline V gene are SGHVS and FQNEAQ. The V and J genes are TRBV7-8 and TRBJ2-7, with TRBD2 as a possible D gene (5 bases). The source of this sequence is a female donor with multiple sclerosis, enrolled in a pregnancy study. Sequenced here: peripheral blood, sampled before pregnancy. As DNA, the CDR3 is TGTGCCAGCAGAACCGAGCCGGGGTCTTCCTACGAGCAGTACTTC. It is translated as CASRTEPGSSYEQYF.